The next 25 T cell receptor beta chains were all read from a single sample in a study of cytomegalovirus exposure and HLA in healthy donors. The study ran its PCR with 60 Vbeta and 13 Jbeta primers. TCRdb's table, derived via immunoSEQ multiplex PCR, lists solely in-frame clones and lacks some. The repertoire includes 85,000 to 100,000 clones, more than 60% of them detected once, and 7.3% sits in the top ten. Sequenced material: PBMCs. All receptors come from a man aged 50-60 years in good health and CMV-seropositive.

The genes are TRBV4-3 and TRBJ2-5, with a tentative D call TRBD2 (5 bases). Per germline, CDR1 LGHNA and CDR2 YSLEER. The CDR3 has 16 amino acids. V was pared by 2 bases and J by 2 bases, with 15 bases between. The CDR3 is CASSQHSRGSQETQYF. Written as DNA, the CDR3 is TGCGCCAGCAGCCAACACTCCCGGGGAAGTCAAGAGACCCAGTACTTC.

The chain recombines TRBV7-2 with TRBJ1-5; possible D gene TRBD1, 5 bases. Trimming removed 1 base from V and 1 base from J, with 8 bases in between. Germline CDR1 reads SGHTA; CDR2 reads FQGNSA. This CDR3 is 15 amino acids long. Here the CDR3 DNA reads TGTGCCAGCAGCTTAGGGCGGGGGAGCAATCAGCCCCAGCATTTT. Its protein product is CASSLGRGSNQPQHF. The entire variable domain, with the rest obtained from reference TRBV7-2 and TRBJ1-5, is as follows: GAGVSQSPSNKVTEKGKDVELRCDPISGHTALYWYRQSLGQGLEFLIYFQGNSAPDKSGLPSDRFSAERTGGSVSTLTIQRTQQEDSAVYLCASSLGRGSNQPQHFGDGTRLSIL.

The genes are TRBV7-2 and TRBJ2-2; D is possibly TRBD1 (5 bases). Germline V lookup: CDR1 SGHTA, CDR2 FQGNSA. This CDR3 is built from 16 residues. The V gene lost 2 bases and the J gene lost 6 bases, with 16 bases spanning the gap. The CDR3 DNA reads TGTGCCAGCAGCTTATTCGGGCAGGGAAATCCCGGGGAGCTGTTTTTT. Translated: CASSLFGQGNPGELFF.

This rearrangement joins TRBV7-3 to TRBJ2-7; TRBD1 matches at 7 bases. The CDR3 sequence is 14 residues long. Germline trimming cut 5 bases from V and 7 bases from J; bases unmatched to any gene: 11. Germline CDR1 and CDR2: SGHTA and FQGTGA. The DNA of the CDR3 is TGTGCCAGCAGCCCGAACCCGGGACAGAGGGAGCAGTACTTC. Protein product: CASSPNPGQREQYF.

This chain joins TRBV6-1 and TRBJ2-7; TRBD1 matches 9 bases. Trimming cost V 6 bases and J 1 base; bases outside gene matches: 4. The germline gives CDR1 MNHNS, CDR2 SASEGT. The CDR3 covers 14 residues. This CDR3 reads CASRPGTGSYEQYF. CDR3 nucleotide sequence: TGTGCCAGCAGGCCGGGGACAGGGTCCTACGAGCAGTACTTC.

The rearrangement joins TRBV2 to TRBJ1-6, with D possibly matching TRBD1 (6 bases). The ends were cut back, 5 bases at V and 9 bases at J, with 14 bases in the middle. Germline V gene lookup returns CDR1 SNHLY and CDR2 FYNNEI. This CDR3 is built from 14 residues. Here the CDR3 DNA reads TGTGCCAGCAGTTTGCACAGGGAAAGTTCACCCCTCCACTTT. This sequence encodes CASSLHRESSPLHF.

The chain uses TRBV6-5 and TRBJ2-5, with 9 bases that match TRBD1. The DNA end lines up better with TRBJ2-7; the J call may be wrong. This CDR3 is 14 amino acids long. Germline CDR1 reads MNHEY; CDR2 reads SVGAGI. The CDR3 nucleotides read TGTGCCACCAGGTTAGGGGACAGGGACTACGAGCAGTACTTC. It is translated as CATRLGDRDYEQYF.

The chain uses TRBV7-9 and TRBJ1-4, with D maybe TRBD1 (6 bases). The V end lost 2 bases, the J end lost 8 bases, and 18 bases lay between the germline ends. This CDR3 has 16 amino acids. The germline V gene has CDR1 SEHNR and CDR2 FQNEAQ (reference sequence). The CDR3 DNA sequence: TGTGCCAGCAGCTTATCCGGAGACAGGCTTCGGGAAAAACTGTTTTTT. This sequence encodes CASSLSGDRLREKLFF.

V is TRBV7-9 and J is TRBJ1-1, with D perhaps matching TRBD1 (6 bases). Trimming cost V 5 bases and J 1 base, with 14 bases left between them. This CDR3 spans 15 amino acids. Germline CDR1 reads SEHNR; CDR2 reads FQNEAQ (reference sequence). The CDR3 nucleotides are TGTGCCAGCAGCCGAATGTCGACAGGGAACACTGAAGCTTTCTTT. It encodes CASSRMSTGNTEAFF. The whole variable domain, remainder taken from reference TRBV7-9 and TRBJ1-1, is DTGVSQNPRHKITKRGQNVTFRCDPISEHNRLYWYRQTLGQGPEFLTYFQNEAQLEKSRLLSDRFSAERPKGSFSTLEIQRTEQGDSAMYLCASSRMSTGNTEAFFGQGTRLTVV.

The genes are TRBV29-1 and TRBJ1-3, with a weak D call TRBD1 (6 bases). The CDR3 extends over 13 amino acids. Per germline, CDR1 SQVTM and CDR2 ANQGSEA. The V end lost 7 bases, the J end lost 2 bases, and 12 bases lay between the germline ends. The CDR3 nucleotides read TGCAGCGGGTTGACAGGAGCTGGAAACACCATATATTTT. Encoded protein: CSGLTGAGNTIYF.

This chain uses TRBV7-3 with TRBJ2-1; D possibly corresponds to TRBD2 (7 bases). The CDR3 totals 15 residues. V dropped 1 base and J dropped 6 bases, with 13 bases sitting between them. Per germline, CDR1 SGHTA and CDR2 FQGTGA. CDR3 sequence (DNA): TGTGCCAGCAGCTTAAGCGGGGGCTCGCTCAATGAGCAGTTCTTC. Translation gives CASSLSGGSLNEQFF.

The CDR3 loop reads CASNRGSNSPLHF. In DNA form, the CDR3 reads TGTGCCAGCAACCGGGGTTCCAATTCACCCCTCCACTTT. This rearrangement joins TRBV6-6 to TRBJ1-6, with no clear D. This CDR3 spans 13 amino acids. Trimming pared 7 bases from V and 7 bases from J, leaving 11 bases between. Germline CDR1 MNHNY, CDR2 SVGAGI (reference sequence).

The chain joins TRBV19 to TRBJ1-1; perhaps TRBD1 as D (6 bases). Germline CDR1 and CDR2: LNHDA and SQIVND (reference sequence). V gave up 4 bases and J gave up 0 bases, with 15 bases separating them. The CDR3 contains 16 residues. The CDR3 loop reads CASSTPRGGLNTEAFF. CDR3 coding DNA: TGTGCCAGTAGTACCCCTCGCGGGGGGCTGAACACTGAAGCTTTCTTT.

Comment on this clone: At one end the junction does not follow the germline gene, possibly because of a read error. The J gene is TRBJ1-6, the V gene TRBV7-6; D remains ambiguous. Per germline, CDR1 SGHVS and CDR2 FNYEAQ. The CDR3 is 15 amino acids. Here the CDR3 DNA reads TGTGCCAGCAGCTTGGCGGTCCCTTCTAATTCACCCCTCAACTTT. Protein sequence: CASSLAVPSNSPLNF.

The chain has TRBV6-5 and TRBJ2-7; 11 nucleotides agree with TRBD2. Losses at the gene ends were 2 bases for V and 2 bases for J; bases not matched to a gene: 2. From germline, CDR1 is MNHEY and CDR2 SVGAGI. There are 15 residues in the CDR3. CDR3 sequence: CASSYTSGGTYEQYF. In nucleotides, the CDR3 is TGTGCCAGCAGTTACACTAGCGGGGGAACCTACGAGCAGTACTTC.

The rearrangement uses TRBV18 and TRBJ2-3, with TRBD2 identical over 8 bases. Germline assignment: CDR1 KGHSH and CDR2 LQKENI. The CDR3 runs 13 residues. The ends lost 6 bases at V and 10 bases at J; junction bases unmatched: 9. CDR3 bases: TGTGCCAGCTCCCAATACCACGGGAGGGCGCAGTATTTT. Translated, it gives CASSQYHGRAQYF.

This chain connects TRBV7-2 to TRBJ2-7, with D possibly being TRBD1 (6 bases). The V gene's germline CDR1 is SGHTA and CDR2 FQGNSA. Trimming removed 7 bases from V and 4 bases from J, with 20 bases in between. This CDR3 comprises 15 residues. CDR3 amino acids: CASTISPQTGYEQYF. The CDR3 bases are TGTGCCAGCACCATCTCACCCCAAACAGGGTACGAGCAGTACTTC.

The gene calls are TRBV7-7 and TRBJ2-7, with a tentative D call TRBD2 (6 bases). Germline assignment: CDR1 SSHAT and CDR2 FNYEAQ (reference sequence). The length of the CDR3 is 14 residues. The V end was cut by 2 bases, the J end by 6 bases, with 14 bases between. CDR3 sequence (DNA): TGTGCCAGCAGCTTATCGACTAGTTTTGGCGAGCAGTACTTC. Translating it yields CASSLSTSFGEQYF.

The V call is TRBV28, the J call TRBJ2-1; unclear D gene. V was shortened by 2 bases and J by 9 bases, with 8 bases between the two germline ends. The germline CDR1 and CDR2 sequences are MDHEN and SYDVKM. This CDR3 spans 12 amino acids. Written as DNA, the CDR3 is TGTGCCAGCAGTTTACACCCGAGTGAGCAGTTCTTC. It codes for CASSLHPSEQFF.

The V call is TRBV18, the J call TRBJ2-3; D unclear. Per germline, CDR1 KGHSH and CDR2 LQKENI. The CDR3 totals 15 residues. With 4 bases removed from V and 0 bases from J, the gap between germline ends came to 11 bases. Here the CDR3 DNA reads TGTGCCAGCTCACGCCAGCTAGGAAGCACAGATACGCAGTATTTT. Translated: CASSRQLGSTDTQYF.

This chain links TRBV19 with TRBJ1-1, with TRBD1 matching 7 bases. The V and J ends lost 5 bases and 13 bases, in that order; junction bases with no gene match: 10. Germline lookup yields CDR1 LNHDA and CDR2 SQIVND (reference sequence). This CDR3 spans 12 amino acids. The CDR3 is CASSHSRDRVFF. The CDR3 nucleotides are TGTGCCAGTAGTCACTCCCGGGACAGAGTTTTCTTT.

J is TRBJ1-2 and V is TRBV18; 7 bases map to TRBD1. CDR1 KGHSH and CDR2 LQKENI come from the germline V gene. This CDR3 is 16 amino acids long. After removal of 3 bases from V and 6 bases from J, the junction contained 13 bases not matched to a gene. The CDR3 region is CASSPPGQPAMDGYTF. CDR3 coding DNA: TGTGCCAGCTCACCGCCGGGACAGCCAGCGATGGATGGCTACACCTTC. The entire variable domain, with the rest obtained from reference TRBV18 and TRBJ1-2, is as follows: NAGVMQNPRHLVRRRGQEARLRCSPMKGHSHVYWYRQLPEEGLKFMVYLQKENIIDESGMPKERFSAEFPKEGPSILRIQQVVRGDSAAYFCASSPPGQPAMDGYTFGSGTRLTVV.

This clone was detected a few times. The V call is TRBV6-4, the J call TRBJ1-6; 8 bases fit TRBD1. V lost 6 bases to trimming and J lost 7 bases; unmatched junction nucleotides: 5. The CDR3 extends over 14 amino acids. CDR1 and CDR2 (germline): MRHNA, SNTAGT. CDR3 loop: CASSGQGGNSPLHF. In nucleotides, the CDR3 is TGTGCCAGCAGCGGACAGGGTGGCAATTCACCCCTCCACTTT.

The DNA of the CDR3 is TGTGCCAGCAGTGAATCGGCAGGGATTGGCTACACCTTC. Its protein is CASSESAGIGYTF. The gene calls are TRBV6-1 and TRBJ1-2, with D perhaps TRBD1 (5 bases). Germline lookup yields CDR1 MNHNS and CDR2 SASEGT. With 2 bases removed from V and 7 bases from J, the gap between germline ends came to 11 bases. This CDR3 region has 13 residues.

The genes are TRBV5-8 and TRBJ2-1; 7 bases agree with TRBD2. The CDR3 loop spans 18 amino acids. Germline V gene sequence: CDR1 SGHTS, CDR2 YDEGEE. The junction had 17 bases not matched to a gene; V was cut back by 3 bases and J by 5 bases. The CDR3 spells CASSSRYLAAPLDNEQFF. DNA for the CDR3: TGTGCCAGCAGCTCGAGGTATCTAGCGGCTCCCCTAGACAATGAGCAGTTCTTC.